These 12 T cell receptor beta chains came from one sample sequenced in a study of blood T cells in healthy people across ages. Together with a sample-barcoded 5' primer, a J-beta primer mix was included in a second PCR lasting about 7 to 11 cycles. TCRdb analysed the 5' RACE reads with MiXCR anew, one entry per CDR3 protein. Of approximately 800,000 distinct CDR3 sequences listed, around 36% are singletons. Input material: blood. The source is a man between 18 and 35 years old in good health.

This clonotype was observed at least ten times. The V call is TRBV12-3 or TRBV12-4, the J call TRBJ2-3, with a tentative D call TRBD2 (6 bases). This CDR3 comprises 14 residues. With 9 bases removed from V and 6 bases from J, the gap between germline ends came to 19 bases. The DNA of the CDR3 is TGTGCCAGTTCCGCGGAGGGAACATCCGATACGCAGTATTTT. This encodes CASSAEGTSDTQYF.

This clonotype was observed a handful of times. The chain couples TRBV5-1 to TRBJ2-3; 10 bases fit TRBD1. The CDR3 covers 16 residues. The germline gives CDR1 SGHRS, CDR2 YFSETQ. After removal of 4 bases from V and 2 bases from J, the junction contained 7 bases not matched to a gene. The CDR3 sequence is CASSPRDRGATDTQYF. The CDR3 DNA follows: TGCGCCAGCAGCCCGCGGGACAGGGGAGCCACAGATACGCAGTATTTT.

The rearrangement joins TRBV12-3 or TRBV12-4 to TRBJ2-2; D is possibly TRBD2 (5 bases). V dropped 7 bases and J dropped 5 bases, with 17 bases sitting between them. The CDR3 runs to 15 residues. The CDR3 region is CASTALGWRTGELFF. The CDR3 DNA follows: TGTGCCAGCACCGCTTTGGGCTGGAGGACCGGGGAGCTGTTTTTT.

In regard to this clonotype: This could be a read error, since a much larger clone is one nucleotide away. This chain links TRBV20-1 with TRBJ2-5; tentative D call: TRBD1 (7 bases). The DNA end is a closer match to TRBJ2-1, so the J assignment may be wrong. CDR1 is DFQATT, CDR2 SNEGSKA, per germline (reference sequence). The CDR3 runs to 13 residues. The chain's CDR3 is CSANRGTGETQFF. CDR3 bases: TGCAGTGCTAACAGGGGTACGGGAGAGACCCAGTTCTTC.

This clonotype showed up just once. CDR3 protein: CASSVATGTCEQYF. CDR3 coding DNA: TGTGCCAGCAGCGTCGCGACAGGGACCTGCGAGCAGTACTTC. V gene TRBV9 combines with J gene TRBJ2-1; 7 bases are a match to TRBD1. The end of the DNA aligns better with TRBJ2-7, so the J call may be wrong. The CDR3 consists of 14 residues. Germline-derived CDR1 and CDR2 are SGDLS and YYNGEE.

The CDR3 here is CASSQERGNRVGTQYF. The CDR3 bases are TGTGCCAGCAGCCAAGAAAGGGGCAACCGGGTCGGGACCCAGTACTTC. This rearrangement joins TRBV4-2 to TRBJ2-7, with TRBD1 as a possible D gene (5 bases). The J call is in doubt because the DNA end fits TRBJ2-5 better. The CDR3 consists of 16 residues. The germline CDR1 and CDR2 sequences are LGHNA and YNFKEQ.

The sample holds many counts of this clonotype. The chain combines TRBV20-1 with TRBJ2-1; TRBD1 matches at 9 bases. This CDR3 is built from 15 residues. Germline-derived CDR1 and CDR2 are DFQATT and SNEGSKA (reference sequence). The junction had 4 bases not matched to a gene; V was cut back by 4 bases and J by 0 bases. The CDR3 is CSATWDRVSYNEQFF. In nucleotides, the CDR3 is TGCAGTGCTACCTGGGACAGGGTCTCCTACAATGAGCAGTTCTTC.

This clonotype has just a few counts. The chain couples TRBV7-9 to TRBJ1-1, with D possibly matching TRBD1 (6 bases). The germline V gene has CDR1 SEHNR and CDR2 FQNEAQ (reference sequence). With 8 bases removed from V and 4 bases from J, the gap between germline ends came to 14 bases. This CDR3 spans 13 amino acids. The CDR3 spells CASGGRGGTEAFF. For the CDR3, the DNA is TGTGCCAGCGGAGGCAGGGGAGGCACTGAAGCTTTCTTT.

Concerning this clonotype: A much bigger clone sits one base away, suggesting this may be a read error. The genes are TRBV6-2 or TRBV6-3 and TRBJ2-5, with no clear D. The better agreement between TRBJ2-7 and the DNA end casts doubt on the J call. The CDR3 spans 15 residues. The V gene's germline CDR1 is MNHEY and CDR2 SVGEGT. In nucleotides, the CDR3 is TGTGCCAGCAGTTACTCTCCGGACGAACGTCCCGAGCAGTACTTC. Translation gives CASSYSPDERPEQYF.

The V gene is TRBV27, the J gene TRBJ1-1; D is undetermined. The CDR3 consists of 15 residues. Per the germline V gene, CDR1 is MNHEY and CDR2 is SMNVEV (reference sequence). Trimming pared 5 bases from V and 0 bases from J, leaving 13 bases between. CDR3 sequence: CASSLVRHMNTEAFF. In DNA, the CDR3 is TGTGCCAGCAGTCTCGTCAGGCACATGAACACTGAAGCTTTCTTT.

This clonotype was seen a handful of times. The chain combines TRBV25-1 with TRBJ1-1; D is unclear. V was pared by 3 bases and J by 7 bases, with 12 bases between. The germline V gene encodes CDR1 MGHDK and CDR2 SYGVNS. CDR3 size: 13 residues. CDR3 loop: CASSDSVWGEAFF. CDR3 nucleotide sequence: TGTGCCAGCAGTGATAGCGTGTGGGGTGAAGCTTTCTTT.

This chain links TRBV7-3 with TRBJ1-1, with D hard to call. Germline-derived CDR1 and CDR2 are SGHTA and FQGTGA. V lost 1 base and J lost 1, with 4 bases in between. The CDR3 is 13 amino acids. CDR3 region: CASSLMANTEAFF. DNA for the CDR3: TGTGCCAGCAGCTTAATGGCGAACACTGAAGCTTTCTTT. The whole variable domain, remainder taken from reference TRBV7-3 and TRBJ1-1, is GAGVSQTPSNKVTEKGKYVELRCDPISGHTALYWYRQSLGQGPEFLIYFQGTGAADDSGLPNDRFFAVRPEGSVSTLKIQRTERGDSAVYLCASSLMANTEAFFGQGTRLTVV.